The 17 T cell receptor beta chains below were found in one sample sequenced in a study of cytomegalovirus exposure and HLA in healthy donors. 13 Jbeta primers and 60 Vbeta primers were used for the PCR. Clones were read by immunoSEQ multiplex PCR, and TCRdb kept only the in-frame ones, dropping some. The profile shows 140,000 to 150,000 clones, around 75% of them singletons. The sample comprised PBMCs. These receptors came from a man between 25 and 39 years old in good health and CMV-seronegative.

This chain connects TRBV4-2 to TRBJ1-3, with D perhaps TRBD1 (6 bases). Germline V gene data show CDR1 as LGHNA and CDR2 as YNFKEQ. V lost 2 bases, J lost 8 bases, and 13 bases lay in between. The CDR3 covers 14 residues. The CDR3 region is CASSQQGIYDTIYF. The CDR3 DNA reads TGTGCCAGCAGCCAACAGGGGATTTATGACACCATATATTTT.

The rearrangement links TRBV4-1 to TRBJ2-1, with D perhaps matching TRBD1 (7 bases). CDR1 is MGHRA and CDR2 is YSYEKL in the germline V gene. CDR3 length: 17 residues. V lost 3 bases to trimming and J lost 0 bases, with 15 bases between them. CDR3 coding DNA: TGCGCCAGCAGCCAGGGAGGACAGGCCACCTCCTACAATGAGCAGTTCTTC. Protein product: CASSQGGQATSYNEQFF.

The chain has TRBV30 and TRBJ1-2, with D hard to call. This CDR3 comprises 14 residues. Germline lookup yields CDR1 GTSNPN and CDR2 SVGIG (reference sequence). Trimming took 1 base from V and 2 from J, leaving 11 bases between them. DNA for the CDR3: TGTGCCTGGAGTGCCACCACGGAGAACTATGGCTACACCTTC. Translating gives CAWSATTENYGYTF.

This clone was seen only a few times. CDR3 sequence: CASSPEGGEQFF. DNA of the CDR3: TGTGCCAGCAGCCCCGAAGGGGGTGAGCAGTTCTTC. The J gene is TRBJ2-1, the V gene TRBV11-2; the D gene is possibly TRBD1 (6 bases). The CDR3 spans 12 residues. The V end lost 5 bases, the J end lost 9 bases, and 11 bases lay between the germline ends. Germline values: CDR1 SGHAT, CDR2 FQNNGV.

The chain employs TRBV14 and TRBJ1-2; D remains ambiguous. Germline CDR1 and CDR2: SGHDN and FVKESK. V lost 4 bases to trimming and J lost 4 bases, with 22 bases between them. The CDR3 contains 17 residues. In DNA form, the CDR3 reads TGTGCCAGCAGCCCAAAAAGGTCGGGATTTGCTCCCTATGGCTACACCTTC. Protein product: CASSPKRSGFAPYGYTF.

V usage is TRBV27 and J usage is TRBJ1-2; 9 nucleotides match TRBD1. Trimming cost V 7 bases and J 6 bases; bases outside gene matches: 9. CDR3 length equals 14 residues. The V gene's germline CDR1 is MNHEY and CDR2 SMNVEV (reference sequence). The CDR3 here is CASTPGQGIHGYTF. The CDR3, as DNA: TGTGCCAGCACCCCGGGACAGGGTATACATGGCTACACCTTC.

This clone was detected a few times. V gene TRBV5-1 combines with J gene TRBJ1-1, with 7 bases matching TRBD1. The length of the CDR3 is 11 residues. Germline V gene data show CDR1 as SGHRS and CDR2 as YFSETQ. V lost 4 bases to trimming and J lost 12 bases; unmatched junction nucleotides: 6. The DNA for the CDR3 is TGCGCCAGCAGCGCGGACAGGAGACCTTTCTTT. Its translation: CASSADRRPFF.

This CDR3 reads CASSRGQGDTEAFF. CDR3 DNA: TGTGCCAGCAGCCGGGGACAGGGGGACACTGAAGCTTTCTTT. This chain uses TRBV7-9 with TRBJ1-1; 11 nucleotides align to TRBD1. The CDR3 extends over 14 amino acids. V lost 5 bases and J lost 3; bases outside the gene matches: 2. Germline CDR1 SEHNR, CDR2 FQNEAQ (reference sequence).

As regards this clone: One end of the junction is discordant with germline, which a read error may explain. This chain connects TRBV7-9 to TRBJ2-6; D is undetermined. The CDR3 is 18 amino acids. Germline V gene sequence: CDR1 SEHNR, CDR2 FQNEAQ (reference sequence). The CDR3 protein is CASSLSLYTASEANVLTF. The CDR3 DNA follows: TGTGCCAGCAGCTTAAGCCTATACACAGCCTCTGAGGCCAACGTCCTGACTTTC.

Note on this clone: An end of the junction does not agree with germline; a read error may underlie this. The rearrangement joins TRBV11-3 to TRBJ2-7; 7 bases are shared with TRBD1. From germline, CDR1 is SGHNT and CDR2 YENEEA. The CDR3 extends over 13 amino acids. CDR3 sequence reads: CAGSSRTGYEQYF. The CDR3 coding sequence is TGTGCCGGCAGCTCCCGGACAGGCTACGAGCAGTACTTC.

The J gene is TRBJ1-3, the V gene TRBV30; no clear D. Germline loops: CDR1 GTSNPN, CDR2 SVGIG (reference sequence). The V and J ends lost 1 base and 0 bases respectively, with 4 bases between them. This CDR3 is 13 amino acids long. The CDR3 DNA sequence: TGTGCCTGGAGTGAGCACTCTGGAAACACCATATATTTT. This gives the protein CAWSEHSGNTIYF.

In this sample, this clone turned up once. The rearrangement uses TRBV11-2 and TRBJ2-7; TRBD2 might be the D (6 bases). With 5 bases removed from V and 5 bases from J, the gap between germline ends came to 22 bases. CDR1 and CDR2 from the germline V gene are SGHAT and FQNNGV. The CDR3 loop spans 16 amino acids. CDR3 protein: CASSLTSLAYKDEQYF. In DNA, the CDR3 is TGTGCCAGCAGCCTCACCTCACTAGCTTACAAAGACGAGCAGTACTTC.

The chain employs TRBV5-1 and TRBJ2-1, with 8 bases fitting TRBD1. The CDR3 spans 12 residues. The germline CDR1 and CDR2 sequences are SGHRS and YFSETQ. The V gene end was trimmed by 5 bases and the J gene end by 8 bases; junction bases not matched to a gene: 3. The CDR3, as DNA: TGCGCCAGCAGGAAGACAGGGGATGAGCAGTTCTTC. It encodes CASRKTGDEQFF.

The V call is TRBV15, the J call TRBJ2-7; 9 nucleotides align to TRBD2. The CDR3 covers 13 residues. With 5 bases clipped from V and 3 bases from J, the junction kept 2 bases outside the gene matches. From germline, CDR1 is LNHNV and CDR2 YYDKDF (reference sequence). The CDR3 loop reads CATSGSGGYEQYF. CDR3 nucleotides: TGTGCCACCAGCGGTAGCGGGGGCTACGAGCAGTACTTC.

This rearrangement joins TRBV4-1 to TRBJ2-2; 9 nucleotides match TRBD1. Germline-derived CDR1 and CDR2 are MGHRA and YSYEKL. Unmatched junction bases numbered 9, after V lost 1 base and J lost 3 bases. The length of the CDR3 is 18 residues. The CDR3, as DNA: TGCGCCAGCAGCCAAGGTTTCCGGGACAGGGTATACACCGGGGAGCTGTTTTTT. Translation: CASSQGFRDRVYTGELFF.

V is TRBV2 and J is TRBJ2-5, with a tentative D call TRBD2 (6 bases). CDR3 length: 13 residues. CDR1 and CDR2 from the germline V gene are SNHLY and FYNNEI. The V gene lost 6 bases and the J gene lost 2 bases, with 10 bases spanning the gap. The DNA for the CDR3 is TGTGCCAGCAGACCCCGGGGGCAAGAGACCCAGTACTTC. Translating gives CASRPRGQETQYF. Full variable domain (missing parts from reference TRBV2 and TRBJ2-5): EPEVTQTPSHQVTQMGQEVILRCVPISNHLYFYWYRQILGQKVEFLVSFYNNEISEKSEIFDDQFSVERPDGSNFTLKIRSTKLEDSAMYFCASRPRGQETQYFGPGTRLLVL.

Concerning this clone itself: Other DNA sequences in the sample encode the same CDR3. The chain uses TRBV5-6 and TRBJ2-5; 8 positions agree with TRBD1. The germline CDR1 and CDR2 sequences are SGHDT and YYEEEE. V gave up 3 bases and J gave up 4 bases; unmatched junction bases: 5. This CDR3 region has 14 residues. The DNA of the CDR3 is TGTGCCAGCAGCTCCGGACAGGGCGGAGAGACCCAGTACTTC. This gives the protein CASSSGQGGETQYF. The full variable domain, rest sourced from reference TRBV5-6 and TRBJ2-5, is DAGVTQSPTHLIKTRGQQVTLRCSPKSGHDTVSWYQQALGQGPQFIFQYYEEEERQRGNFPDRFSGHQFPNYSSELNVNALLLGDSALYLCASSSGQGGETQYFGPGTRLLVL.